This paragraph covers one T cell receptor (beta chain) sequence. Its antigen is unidentified. Here immunoSEQ multiplex PCR was the method, and the copy in TCRdb shows in-frame clones only, minus some. This table has roughly 54,000 clones, almost 85% appearing once. The sample comes from a study of OX40 agonist ivuxolimab in advanced cancers. The overall study: Patients receiving dose escalation had hepatocellular carcinoma, melanoma, renal cell or head and neck cancer. Patients were over 65% male with ages roughly 20 to 85, mean roughly 55.

The study's findings and limits: Doses of 0.1 to 3.0 mg/kg were accompanied by clonal expansion of CD4+ and CD8+ blood T cells by week 6.

V was cut by 0 bases and J by 2 bases, with 12 bases left in between. There are 16 residues in the CDR3. Germline-derived CDR1 and CDR2 are LNHDA and SQIVND (reference sequence). Blood sampling was done at baseline, cycle 4 day 1, and cycle 7 day 1. This TCR was recovered from an adult with an advanced solid tumor such as melanoma, head and neck, liver or kidney cancer. The rearrangement joins TRBV19 to TRBJ2-3; D gene uncertain. The sequencing used CD4+ or CD8+ T cells sorted from blood, collected in a trial of the OX40 agonist ivuxolimab. The CDR3 loop reads CASSIEDTGVTDTQYF. CDR3 sequence (DNA): TGTGCCAGTAGTATAGAAGATACTGGAGTCACAGATACGCAGTATTTT.